One and the same sample provided the 16 T cell receptor beta chains below, sequenced in a study of blood T cell repertoires in COVID-19. Here immunoSEQ multiplex PCR was the method, and the copy in TCRdb shows in-frame clones only, minus some. The repertoire holds under 150,000 clones, with 88% as singletons. The specimen was peripheral blood. The receptor set was obtained from a human donor in a cohort sampled during active COVID-19.

The chain has TRBV29-1 and TRBJ1-2; 10 nucleotides match TRBD1. The CDR3 runs to 12 residues. J lost 9 bases, V lost 5 bases, and 6 bases had no gene match. Germline V lookup: CDR1 SQVTM, CDR2 ANQGSEA. CDR3 protein: CSVKGQGMSYTF. DNA for the CDR3: TGCAGCGTTAAGGGACAGGGGATGAGCTACACCTTC.

V and J are TRBV11-2 and TRBJ2-7, with 12 positions matching TRBD1. This CDR3 has 18 residues. Trimming cost V 2 bases and J 2 bases; bases outside gene matches: 10. Germline V gene data show CDR1 as SGHAT and CDR2 as FQNNGV. The CDR3 protein is CASSLIGRDRGLPYEQYF. CDR3 DNA: TGTGCCAGCAGCTTAATCGGCCGGGACAGGGGGCTCCCCTACGAGCAGTACTTC.

The chain employs TRBV2 and TRBJ2-7; the match to TRBD2 covers 10 bases. Germline V gene sequence: CDR1 SNHLY, CDR2 FYNNEI. CDR3 length: 17 residues. V shed 0 bases and J 5 bases; nucleotides not matched to a gene: 10. CDR3: CASSEAISGRGLNEQYF. In nucleotides, the CDR3 is TGTGCCAGCAGTGAAGCGATAAGCGGGAGGGGGCTTAACGAGCAGTACTTC.

The chain combines TRBV28 with TRBJ2-3; unclear D gene. Germline assignment: CDR1 MDHEN and CDR2 SYDVKM. CDR3 length: 11 residues. V lost 2 bases and J lost 12, with 9 bases in between. CDR3 residues: CASSLGLSQYF. The CDR3 DNA is TGTGCCAGCAGTTTAGGCCTGTCACAGTATTTT.

This clone was observed a single time. J is TRBJ2-1 and V is TRBV4-2; 8 bases line up with TRBD2. The CDR3 sequence is 17 residues long. V lost 3 bases to trimming and J lost 12 bases; unmatched junction nucleotides: 19. Germline assignment: CDR1 LGHNA and CDR2 YNFKEQ. The CDR3 reads CASSHITGTSTGGVQFF. The CDR3 region has the DNA TGTGCCAGCAGCCACATCACTGGGACTAGTACGGGGGGTGTGCAGTTCTTC.

Comment on this clone: At one end, the junction sequence differs from germline, possibly due to a read error. The chain has TRBV28 and TRBJ1-2; D is unclear. CDR3 size: 11 residues. Per the germline V gene, CDR1 is MDHEN and CDR2 is SYDVKM. The CDR3 sequence: CASSSKYGYTF. The CDR3 nucleotides are TGTGCCAGCAGTTCTAAGTATGGCTACACCTTC.

The chain recombines TRBV6-1 with TRBJ2-5, with 11 bases that match TRBD2. Germline V CDR1 and CDR2: MNHNS, SASEGT. V dropped 1 base and J dropped 5; count of bases not matched to a gene: 9. CDR3 size: 17 residues. The DNA of the CDR3 is TGTGCCAGCAGTGAAGAGGCAGGACTAGCGGGTTTGGAGACCCAGTACTTC. Amino acid sequence: CASSEEAGLAGLETQYF.

V and J are TRBV5-1 and TRBJ2-1; tentatively, D is TRBD2 (6 bases). Per the germline V gene, CDR1 is SGHRS and CDR2 is YFSETQ. V gave up 2 bases and J gave up 7 bases, with 16 bases separating them. The CDR3 is 15 residues long. The CDR3 sequence: CASSFRPGVENEQFF. The CDR3 DNA reads TGCGCCAGCAGCTTCCGGCCGGGAGTCGAAAATGAGCAGTTCTTC.

The chain employs TRBV6-5 and TRBJ2-7, with D maybe TRBD1 (5 bases). V lost 2 bases to trimming and J lost 6 bases, with 8 bases between them. Germline V gene data show CDR1 as MNHEY and CDR2 as SVGAGI. This CDR3 region has 12 residues. In DNA, the CDR3 is TGTGCCAGCAGTTACAAGGGGTTCGAGCAGTACTTC. It yields the protein CASSYKGFEQYF.

The V gene is TRBV19, the J gene TRBJ1-2; D remains unclear. The germline V and J ends were trimmed by 0 bases and 0 bases, with 5 bases remaining between them. This CDR3 has 14 residues. Germline V lookup: CDR1 LNHDA, CDR2 SQIVND (reference sequence). CDR3 DNA: TGTGCCAGTAGTATAGACAGATCTAACTATGGCTACACCTTC. Translating gives CASSIDRSNYGYTF.

This chain links TRBV7-2 with TRBJ1-4, with D uncertain. The CDR3 has 15 amino acids. Trimming removed 5 bases at V and 4 bases at J, with 14 bases between. Germline V gives CDR1 SGHTA, CDR2 FQGNSA. The DNA for the CDR3 is TGTGCCAGCAGCAGCTCTCCAGGTAGTAATGAAAAACTGTTTTTT. Protein product: CASSSSPGSNEKLFF.

The chain combines TRBV4-1 with TRBJ1-1, with a tentative D call TRBD1 (5 bases). The CDR3 runs to 14 residues. Trimming removed 1 base at V and 8 bases at J, with 14 bases between. CDR1 MGHRA and CDR2 YSYEKL come from the germline V gene. The CDR3 sequence: CASSQGWGVREAFF. The DNA for the CDR3 is TGCGCCAGCAGCCAAGGTTGGGGGGTGAGGGAAGCTTTCTTT.

The genes are TRBV13 and TRBJ1-1; 10 nucleotides line up with TRBD1. The CDR3 spans 13 residues. Trimming cost V 5 bases and J 12 bases; bases outside gene matches: 9. The V gene's germline CDR1 is PRHDT and CDR2 FYEKMQ (reference sequence). The CDR3 nucleotides read TGTGCCAGCAGCCCCCGGACAGGGGGGGCATCTTTCTTT. This codes for CASSPRTGGASFF.

CDR3 in DNA: TGTGCCAGCAAAGTTGGACTAGCGGGGTCTGAGCAGTTCTTC. Protein product: CASKVGLAGSEQFF. J is TRBJ2-1 and V is TRBV28, with 12 bases fitting TRBD2. CDR3 size: 14 residues. J was trimmed by 9 bases and V by 7 bases; bases with no gene match: 7. The V gene's germline CDR1 is MDHEN and CDR2 SYDVKM.

The chain uses TRBV19 and TRBJ2-1, with D unclear. CDR1 and CDR2 (germline): LNHDA, SQIVND (reference sequence). The CDR3 is 11 residues long. V lost 6 bases and J 12 bases, leaving 12 bases between the germline ends. The CDR3 loop reads CASSQEIGQFF. DNA for the CDR3: TGTGCCAGTAGCCAGGAAATAGGGCAGTTCTTC.

In DNA form, the CDR3 reads TGTGCCAGCAGCTTAGTCCAGGGCGATGGCTACACCTTC. This codes for CASSLVQGDGYTF. V usage is TRBV7-6 and J usage is TRBJ1-2, with a possible D match to TRBD1 (5 bases). The V and J ends lost 1 base and 6 bases respectively, with 9 bases between them. The CDR3 sequence is 13 residues long. Looked up from germline, CDR1 is SGHVS and CDR2 is FNYEAQ. The full variable domain, in which reference TRBV7-6 and TRBJ1-2 provide the parts outside the CDR3, is GAGVSQSPRYKVTKRGQDVALRCDPISGHVSLYWYRQALGQGPEFLTYFNYEAQQDKSGLPNDRFSAERPEGSISTLTIQRTEQRDSAMYRCASSLVQGDGYTFGSGTRLTVV.